This TCR beta chain emerged from a study of cytomegalovirus exposure and HLA in healthy donors. Turning to this clone: Its ends do not fully match the called genes, so a read error is possible.

Germline loops: CDR1 SGHAT, CDR2 FQNNGV. This CDR3 spans 12 amino acids. PCR was performed using 60 Vbeta and 13 Jbeta primers. TCRdb's table, derived via immunoSEQ multiplex PCR, lists solely in-frame clones and lacks some. The sample has 150,000 to 200,000 clones, about 80% seen once. The receptor comes from a man between 18 and 35 years old in good health and CMV-seronegative. Specimen: PBMCs. V is TRBV11-2 and J is TRBJ1-1; 7 nucleotides align to TRBD1. The CDR3, as DNA: TGTGCCAGCGGGGGACAGAACACCGAAGCTTTCTTT. Translating it yields CASGGQNTEAFF. The variable domain in full, with the rest retrieved from reference TRBV11-2 and TRBJ1-1, is EAGVAQSPRYKIIEKRQSVAFWCNPISGHATLYWYQQILGQGPKLLIQFQNNGVVDDSQLPKDRFSAERLKGVDSTLKIQPAKLEDSAVYLCASGGQNTEAFFGQGTRLTVV.